What follows is one TCR beta chain and its context. Only a few counts were recorded for this clone. What antigen it recognizes has not been identified. Base qualities are not at hand, and no much larger clone is one base apart. This sample stems from a study of vaccination effects on CD4 cells after COVID-19 (dated by TCRdb to between 2022 and 2023). The study in broad terms: Each participant received two doses of an mRNA SARS-CoV-2 vaccine, either BNT162b2 or mRNA-1273. SARS-CoV-2 spike-specific CD4+ TCR repertoires were compared before and after mRNA vaccination in COVID-19 convalescent patients and in infection-naive vaccine recipients. The full study included roughly 10 COVID-19 convalescent patients and a handful of SARS-CoV-2-naive healthy vaccine recipients. Cultures from other donors in the study were sequenced with the Oncomine TCR Beta short-read assay on an Illumina iSeq 100.

CDR1 and CDR2 are read off the germline V gene (reference sequence) as LGHDT and YNNKEL. V lost 2 bases and J lost 8 bases; the stretch between them is 3 bases long. The CDR3 spans 11 residues, from the cysteine through the phenylalanine. Only the CDR3 region is kept as DNA, spanning 33 bases read in frame from base 1. In the ViraFEST assay, PBMC were stimulated with viral peptide pools, and antigen-specific CD4+ T cell clonotypes were then identified by expansion using TCR sequencing. After less than 13 days of culture, CD4+ T cells were isolated with the EasySep CD4+ T cell isolation kit. Negative nucleocapsid antibody results before and after vaccination confirmed that the healthy vaccine recipients had no prior SARS-CoV-2 infection. Some 2 million PBMC per well were cultured with about 10 ug/ml peptides in IMDM containing 5% human AB serum, 8.5 to 10 IU/ml IL-2 and gentamicin. Half of the culture medium was replaced with fresh IL-2-containing medium on days 3 and 7. Unless otherwise noted, each peptide stimulation condition was cultured in triplicate wells. Using Ficoll-Paque Plus gradient centrifugation, PBMC were separated from whole blood and then either used fresh or cryopreserved at -140C. Overlapping peptide pools spanned the spike proteins of SARS-CoV-2 and the common cold coronaviruses HCoV-NL63, HCoV-OC43 and HCoV-229E. Genomic DNA was extracted from cultured CD4+ T cells with the QIAamp micro DNA kit.

Library method: the immunoSEQ multiplex PCR assay. TCR beta CDR3 sequencing was performed on DNA from the cultured, isolated CD4+ T cells. The original methods were these. Non-productive TCR sequences were removed and reads were trimmed to the CDR3 region, keeping CDR3s of at least 7 amino acids. Antigen-specific clonotypes were identified with the MANAFEST web app by comparing expansion in peptide wells against reference cultures. To be called positive, a clone needed expansion at FDR<0.05 compared with the reference and with all other wells, an odds ratio greater than 5, and a frequency greater than 0.1% in two replicate wells. A clonotype was called cross-reactive if it was significantly expanded both in SARS-CoV-2 spike wells and in at least one common cold coronavirus spike condition. CDR3 similarity was assessed by Levenshtein distance using the stringdist R package, and unrooted trees were constructed with ape in R 3.6.1. The table comes from immuneACCESS by way of TCRdb, which keeps in-frame sequences with V and J called. Part of the clones is missing from these tables; in studies checked, under half for an unresolved V gene and the rest for unknown reasons. That table is the source of V, J and clone size, and D and trimming were worked out from the DNA. This sample has under 65,000 clones in its table, and around 85% of those were observed once. The leading ten clones occupy approximately 2.4% of the sample.

What the research found in general, with its limitations: The study was limited by a small number of convalescent patients and lacked early post-infection timepoints. In healthy vaccine recipients, vaccine-induced clones were almost all SARS-CoV-2 mono-reactive, with only 1 of 255 being cross-reactive with common cold coronaviruses. Marked clonal contraction was observed in both infection-induced and vaccine-induced clones at late post-vaccination timepoints, consistent with waning T cell responses.

The sequence was obtained from a human donor who received a COVID-19 vaccine. The chain uses TRBV3-1 (or the pseudogene TRBV3-2) and TRBJ2-2; the D gene cannot be named for sure. The source material was CD4+ T cells from PBMCs cultured with HCoV-229E spike peptides, sampled before COVID-19 vaccination. The sample's cell subset or site label is to be understood as: HCoV-229E spike overlapping peptide pool stimulation. The CDR3 reads as follows: CASSQSGELFF. The nucleotide sequence is given as TGTGCCAGCAGCCAATCAGGGGAGCTGTTTTTT.